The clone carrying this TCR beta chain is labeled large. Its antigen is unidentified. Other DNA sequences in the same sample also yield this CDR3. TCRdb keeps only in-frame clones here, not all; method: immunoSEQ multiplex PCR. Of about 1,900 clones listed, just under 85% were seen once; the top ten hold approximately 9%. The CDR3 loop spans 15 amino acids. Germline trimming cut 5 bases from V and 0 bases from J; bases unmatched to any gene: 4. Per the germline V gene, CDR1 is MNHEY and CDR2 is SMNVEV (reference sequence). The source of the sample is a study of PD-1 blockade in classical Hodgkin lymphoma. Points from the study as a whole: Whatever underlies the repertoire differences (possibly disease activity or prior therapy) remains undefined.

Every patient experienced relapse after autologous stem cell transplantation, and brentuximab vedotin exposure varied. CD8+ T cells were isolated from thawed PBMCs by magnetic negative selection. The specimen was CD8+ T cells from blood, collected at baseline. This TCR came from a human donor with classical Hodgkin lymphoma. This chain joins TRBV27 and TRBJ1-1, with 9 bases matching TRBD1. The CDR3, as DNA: TGTGCCAGCAGTCCGACAGGGGGTATGAACACTGAAGCTTTCTTT. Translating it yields CASSPTGGMNTEAFF.